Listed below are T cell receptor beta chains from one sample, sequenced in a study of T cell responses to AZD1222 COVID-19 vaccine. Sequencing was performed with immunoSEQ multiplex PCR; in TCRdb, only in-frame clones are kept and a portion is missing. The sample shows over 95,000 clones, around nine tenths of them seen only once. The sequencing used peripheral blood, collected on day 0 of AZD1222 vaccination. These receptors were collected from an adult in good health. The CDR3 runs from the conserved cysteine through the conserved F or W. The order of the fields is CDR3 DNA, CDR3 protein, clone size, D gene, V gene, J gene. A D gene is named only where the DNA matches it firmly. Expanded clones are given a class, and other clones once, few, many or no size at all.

cdr3_nt: TGTGCCACCAGTGAGTGGACTAGCGGGAGCACAGATACGCAGTATTTT; cdr3_aa: CATSEWTSGSTDTQYF; clone_size: .; d_call: TRBD2; v_call: TRBV24-1; j_call: TRBJ2-3
cdr3_nt: TGTGCCTGGAACCCCCCCGGGCCTTCCTACAATGAGCAGTTCTTC; cdr3_aa: CAWNPPGPSYNEQFF; clone_size: .; d_call: .; v_call: TRBV30; j_call: TRBJ2-1
cdr3_nt: TGTGCCAGCGGGACTAGCGGGGGCCGCCTAGGATCCAATGAGCAGTTCTTC; cdr3_aa: CASGTSGGRLGSNEQFF; clone_size: .; d_call: TRBD2; v_call: TRBV2; j_call: TRBJ2-1
cdr3_nt: TGCGCCAGCAGCCAAGATCGGGCTGGGATCGGAGGGACCGGGGAGCTGTTTTTT; cdr3_aa: CASSQDRAGIGGTGELFF; clone_size: .; d_call: .; v_call: TRBV4-1; j_call: TRBJ2-2
cdr3_nt: TGCGCCAGCAGCGGCGGGAACATGAACACTGAAGCTTTCTTT; cdr3_aa: CASSGGNMNTEAFF; clone_size: .; d_call: .; v_call: TRBV5-1; j_call: TRBJ1-1
cdr3_nt: TGTGCCAGCAGCGACTTCTATAATTCACCCCTCCACTTT; cdr3_aa: CASSDFYNSPLHF; clone_size: .; d_call: .; v_call: TRBV7-2; j_call: TRBJ1-6
cdr3_nt: TGTGCCAGCAGTTACCGGGGCGAGAACACTGAAGCTTTCTTT; cdr3_aa: CASSYRGENTEAFF; clone_size: .; d_call: .; v_call: TRBV6-5; j_call: TRBJ1-1
cdr3_nt: TGTGCATTGGGGCAGGATGGCTACACCTTC; cdr3_aa: CALGQDGYTF; clone_size: .; d_call: .; v_call: TRBV30; j_call: TRBJ1-2
cdr3_nt: TGTGCCAGCAGCCTTGGGGGGTGGGGGACTGAAGCTTTCTTT; cdr3_aa: CASSLGGWGTEAFF; clone_size: .; d_call: .; v_call: TRBV5-4; j_call: TRBJ1-1
cdr3_nt: TGTGCCAGCAGCTTGTCCAGTGGTAGCAATCAGCCCCAGCATTTT; cdr3_aa: CASSLSSGSNQPQHF; clone_size: once; d_call: .; v_call: TRBV5-6; j_call: TRBJ1-5
cdr3_nt: TGTGCCAGCGGGTCCTTCTACGAGCAGTACTTC; cdr3_aa: CASGSFYEQYF; clone_size: .; d_call: .; v_call: TRBV27; j_call: TRBJ2-7
cdr3_nt: TGTGCCAGCAGCTTGTATGGAAACACCATATATTTT; cdr3_aa: CASSLYGNTIYF; clone_size: .; d_call: .; v_call: TRBV5-5; j_call: TRBJ1-3
cdr3_nt: TGTGCCAGCAGTGAATACAGGGACCGAGGATCACCCCTCCACTTT; cdr3_aa: CASSEYRDRGSPLHF; clone_size: .; d_call: .; v_call: TRBV25-1; j_call: TRBJ1-6
cdr3_nt: TGTGCCAGCAGTTTAGACAGGGTAGGGGAAATCTATGGCTACACCTTC; cdr3_aa: CASSLDRVGEIYGYTF; clone_size: .; d_call: TRBD1; v_call: TRBV28; j_call: TRBJ1-2
cdr3_nt: TGCGCCAGCAGTGACGGGAGGAACACTGAAGCTTTCTTT; cdr3_aa: CASSDGRNTEAFF; clone_size: .; d_call: .; v_call: TRBV10-2; j_call: TRBJ1-1
cdr3_nt: TGTGCCAGTACCGCCGGGAGTGCCGGGGAGCTGTTTTTT; cdr3_aa: CASTAGSAGELFF; clone_size: .; d_call: .; v_call: TRBV19; j_call: TRBJ2-2
cdr3_nt: TGTGCCAGCAGTGGAACCGGGACCGCAAGCACAGATACGCAGTATTTT; cdr3_aa: CASSGTGTASTDTQYF; clone_size: .; d_call: .; v_call: TRBV6-1; j_call: TRBJ2-3
cdr3_nt: TGCGCCAGCAGCTGGGACTACGAGCAGTACTTC; cdr3_aa: CASSWDYEQYF; clone_size: once; d_call: .; v_call: TRBV5-1; j_call: TRBJ2-7
cdr3_nt: TGTGCCATCAGCGAAGTTCAGGGTTCTCTTCAGCCCCAGCATTTT; cdr3_aa: CAISEVQGSLQPQHF; clone_size: .; d_call: .; v_call: TRBV10-3; j_call: TRBJ1-5
cdr3_nt: TGTGCCAGCAGCTTAGCGGCGGGAACAGGGATCAGCACTGAAGCTTTCTTT; cdr3_aa: CASSLAAGTGISTEAFF; clone_size: .; d_call: .; v_call: TRBV13; j_call: TRBJ1-1
cdr3_nt: TGTGCCAGCAGCCCGAGGGCGTCGGACACCGGGGAGCTGTTTTTT; cdr3_aa: CASSPRASDTGELFF; clone_size: .; d_call: .; v_call: TRBV11-3; j_call: TRBJ2-2
cdr3_nt: TGTGCCAGCAGCTACCGGGACAGGGAAAAGGGGACTGAAGCTTTCTTT; cdr3_aa: CASSYRDREKGTEAFF; clone_size: .; d_call: TRBD1; v_call: TRBV7-6; j_call: TRBJ1-1
cdr3_nt: TGTGCCAGCAGCGTATCCCCCAGCGGGGGGAGGGGCTCAGATACGCAGTATTTT; cdr3_aa: CASSVSPSGGRGSDTQYF; clone_size: .; d_call: TRBD2; v_call: TRBV9; j_call: TRBJ2-3
cdr3_nt: TGTGCCAGCGGAGGCCTCACCTTGGCCGGAAACACCATATATTTT; cdr3_aa: CASGGLTLAGNTIYF; clone_size: few; d_call: .; v_call: TRBV7-2; j_call: TRBJ1-3
cdr3_nt: TGTGCCAGCAGCACCGACAGGGGGGCTGAAGCTTTCTTT; cdr3_aa: CASSTDRGAEAFF; clone_size: .; d_call: TRBD1; v_call: TRBV6-4; j_call: TRBJ1-1
cdr3_nt: TGTGCCAGCAGTTTAGGGGAGAACACTGAAGCTTTCTTT; cdr3_aa: CASSLGENTEAFF; clone_size: .; d_call: .; v_call: TRBV27; j_call: TRBJ1-1
cdr3_nt: TGCGCCAGCAGCGGTGCCGGGACGGCGAGCTACGAGCAGTACTTC; cdr3_aa: CASSGAGTASYEQYF; clone_size: .; d_call: .; v_call: TRBV5-1; j_call: TRBJ2-7
cdr3_nt: TGCAGCGTCAGCGGGAGTGGGGCCTACGAGCAGTACTTC; cdr3_aa: CSVSGSGAYEQYF; clone_size: .; d_call: TRBD2; v_call: TRBV29-1; j_call: TRBJ2-7
cdr3_nt: TGTGCCAGCAGCGCCGAGAGTTGGAATCGGGGGCGGTCGGTCAATGAGCAGTTCTTC; cdr3_aa: CASSAESWNRGRSVNEQFF; clone_size: .; d_call: .; v_call: TRBV9; j_call: TRBJ2-1
cdr3_nt: TGTGCCAGCATCTCAGGGGATAATTCACCCCTCCACTTT; cdr3_aa: CASISGDNSPLHF; clone_size: .; d_call: .; v_call: TRBV6-5; j_call: TRBJ1-6
cdr3_nt: TGTGCCAGCAGCCAAGATCGGCGGCTAGCGGGAGGCTCAAGCTCCTACGAGCAGTACTTC; cdr3_aa: CASSQDRRLAGGSSSYEQYF; clone_size: .; d_call: TRBD2; v_call: TRBV4-2; j_call: TRBJ2-7
cdr3_nt: TGTGCCAGCAGCTTAGTTGTGACGTTTGAAAAACTGTTTTTT; cdr3_aa: CASSLVVTFEKLFF; clone_size: .; d_call: .; v_call: TRBV7-9; j_call: TRBJ1-4
cdr3_nt: TGTGCCTGGAGTGGGACAGGGAGGCAGCCCCAGCATTTT; cdr3_aa: CAWSGTGRQPQHF; clone_size: .; d_call: TRBD1; v_call: TRBV30; j_call: TRBJ1-5
cdr3_nt: TGTGCCAGCAGTGAAGCTAGCGGAACCTACGAGCAGTACTTC; cdr3_aa: CASSEASGTYEQYF; clone_size: .; d_call: .; v_call: TRBV6-1; j_call: TRBJ2-7
cdr3_nt: TGTGCCAGCAGCTTCCGTACAGGGGATGGCTACACCTTC; cdr3_aa: CASSFRTGDGYTF; clone_size: once; d_call: TRBD1; v_call: TRBV7-9; j_call: TRBJ1-2
cdr3_nt: TGTGCCACACTCCGGTCGGCTGAAGCTTTCTTT; cdr3_aa: CATLRSAEAFF; clone_size: few; d_call: .; v_call: TRBV6-5; j_call: TRBJ1-1
cdr3_nt: TGCGCCAGCAGTCGGGACGACACTTATGGCTACACCTTC; cdr3_aa: CASSRDDTYGYTF; clone_size: .; d_call: .; v_call: TRBV5-1; j_call: TRBJ1-2
cdr3_nt: TGTGCCAGCAGCTTAGTACAAACATCCTCCTACGAGCAGTACTTC; cdr3_aa: CASSLVQTSSYEQYF; clone_size: few; d_call: .; v_call: TRBV11-2; j_call: TRBJ2-7
cdr3_nt: TGTGCCAGCAGCGCCAGGGGTCCCGGGGAGCTGTTTTTT; cdr3_aa: CASSARGPGELFF; clone_size: .; d_call: .; v_call: TRBV9; j_call: TRBJ2-2
cdr3_nt: TGTGCCAGCAGCGTACAGCGCACCGGGGAGCTGTTTTTT; cdr3_aa: CASSVQRTGELFF; clone_size: .; d_call: .; v_call: TRBV9; j_call: TRBJ2-2
cdr3_nt: TGCAGTGCTAGTAAAGGGGGCGATTCACCCCTCCACTTT; cdr3_aa: CSASKGGDSPLHF; clone_size: .; d_call: TRBD1; v_call: TRBV20-1; j_call: TRBJ1-6
cdr3_nt: TGTGCCAGCAGTTACTTTTACAGGGATCACACTGAAGCTTTCTTT; cdr3_aa: CASSYFYRDHTEAFF; clone_size: .; d_call: .; v_call: TRBV6-5; j_call: TRBJ1-1
cdr3_nt: TGTGCCAGTAGCACAGGACGTCAAGAGACCCAGTACTTC; cdr3_aa: CASSTGRQETQYF; clone_size: few; d_call: .; v_call: TRBV19; j_call: TRBJ2-5
cdr3_nt: TGTGCCAGCAGCCGAGACTACAGCACAGATACGCAGTATTTT; cdr3_aa: CASSRDYSTDTQYF; clone_size: once; d_call: .; v_call: TRBV7-3; j_call: TRBJ2-3